These T cell receptor beta chains were read from a single sample in a study of Graves' ophthalmopathy and Graves' hyperthyroidism. TCRdb independently ran MiXCR on the multiplex PCR reads; one entry per CDR3 protein. This sample has 740,000 or so distinct CDR3 sequences, with 35% to 50% found just once. The sample taken for sequencing was peripheral blood. The receptors come from an adult man with Graves' ophthalmopathy. Each CDR3 is given with its conserved first and last residue. The order of the fields is D gene, clone size, J gene, V gene, CDR3 DNA, CDR3 protein. A D gene is named only where the DNA matches it firmly. The size of a clone is reported for some rows only, either as once, few or many, or as a class for expanded clones.

D: TRBD1; size: NA; J: TRBJ1-4; V: TRBV19; DNA: TGTGCCAGTAGTGCCGACAGGGGATCAACTAATGAAAAACTGTTTTTT; CDR3: CASSADRGSTNEKLFF
D: NA; size: many; J: TRBJ1-1; V: TRBV4-1; DNA: TGCGCCAGCAGCCAAGCTTTTGAAGCTTTCTTT; CDR3: CASSQAFEAFF
D: NA; size: NA; J: TRBJ1-2; V: TRBV2; DNA: TGTGCCAGCAGCCGGGGACAAGCATCTGACTATGGCTACACCTTC; CDR3: CASSRGQASDYGYTF
D: NA; size: NA; J: TRBJ2-6; V: TRBV7-9; DNA: TGTGCCAGCAGCCGACGGGCCCTCTCTGGGGCCAACGTCCTGACTTTC; CDR3: CASSRRALSGANVLTF
D: TRBD1; size: NA; J: TRBJ2-7; V: TRBV6-6; DNA: TGTGCCAGCAGTTACTTACAGGGGAGAGGGTACGAGCAGTACTTC; CDR3: CASSYLQGRGYEQYF
D: TRBD1; size: NA; J: TRBJ2-7; V: TRBV20-1; DNA: TGCAGTGCTGTTGGGACAGGACTGGCCGGCTCCTACGAGCAGTACTTC; CDR3: CSAVGTGLAGSYEQYF
D: NA; size: many; J: TRBJ1-4; V: TRBV25-1; DNA: TGTGCCAGCAGTGAAGCGAAGGACAGCTATAATGAAAAACTGTTTTTT; CDR3: CASSEAKDSYNEKLFF
D: NA; size: NA; J: TRBJ2-7; V: TRBV6-1; DNA: TGTGCCAGCAGTGAAATTATGGGACCTGGCGAGCAGTACTTC; CDR3: CASSEIMGPGEQYF
D: NA; size: NA; J: TRBJ1-6; V: TRBV19; DNA: TGTGCCAGTAGTATGGGACCGAACTCACCCCTCCACTTT; CDR3: CASSMGPNSPLHF
D: NA; size: NA; J: TRBJ1-3; V: TRBV28; DNA: TGTGCCACCTACAGGGACACCATATATTTT; CDR3: CATYRDTIYF
D: TRBD1; size: NA; J: TRBJ1-6; V: TRBV7-9; DNA: TGTGCCAGCAGCGAGACGGACAGGGTCTCACCCCTCCACTTT; CDR3: CASSETDRVSPLHF
D: NA; size: many; J: TRBJ2-5; V: TRBV7-9; DNA: TGTGCCAGCAGCTTAGACATCCAAGAGACCCAGTACTTC; CDR3: CASSLDIQETQYF